The present T cell receptor (beta chain) was sequenced within a study of blood T cell repertoires in COVID-19. In the study's own analysis: From reference gene primer amplification, estimates of nucleated cell counts were derived. Assay used: immunoSEQ multiplex PCR; TCRdb lists only in-frame clones, some missing. That table supplies the V and J calls and clone size; D and trimming were determined from the DNA. The sample contains approximately 170,000 clones, approximately 87% of which appear only once. Germline V gene sequence: CDR1 SGHTS, CDR2 YDEGEE. Trimming at V came to 4 bases and at J to 0 bases, leaving 11 bases not matched to a gene. The CDR3 is made up of 17 amino acids. Only one count was recorded for this clone.

The sequence was obtained from a woman between 70 and 85 years old with acute or convalescent COVID-19. The chain has TRBV5-8 and TRBJ2-3, with 7 bases aligning to TRBD1. Sequenced: peripheral blood. Written as DNA, the CDR3 is TGTGCCAGCAGCCTCGGGGAGACAGGGAGAAGCACAGATACGCAGTATTTT. Protein product: CASSLGETGRSTDTQYF.